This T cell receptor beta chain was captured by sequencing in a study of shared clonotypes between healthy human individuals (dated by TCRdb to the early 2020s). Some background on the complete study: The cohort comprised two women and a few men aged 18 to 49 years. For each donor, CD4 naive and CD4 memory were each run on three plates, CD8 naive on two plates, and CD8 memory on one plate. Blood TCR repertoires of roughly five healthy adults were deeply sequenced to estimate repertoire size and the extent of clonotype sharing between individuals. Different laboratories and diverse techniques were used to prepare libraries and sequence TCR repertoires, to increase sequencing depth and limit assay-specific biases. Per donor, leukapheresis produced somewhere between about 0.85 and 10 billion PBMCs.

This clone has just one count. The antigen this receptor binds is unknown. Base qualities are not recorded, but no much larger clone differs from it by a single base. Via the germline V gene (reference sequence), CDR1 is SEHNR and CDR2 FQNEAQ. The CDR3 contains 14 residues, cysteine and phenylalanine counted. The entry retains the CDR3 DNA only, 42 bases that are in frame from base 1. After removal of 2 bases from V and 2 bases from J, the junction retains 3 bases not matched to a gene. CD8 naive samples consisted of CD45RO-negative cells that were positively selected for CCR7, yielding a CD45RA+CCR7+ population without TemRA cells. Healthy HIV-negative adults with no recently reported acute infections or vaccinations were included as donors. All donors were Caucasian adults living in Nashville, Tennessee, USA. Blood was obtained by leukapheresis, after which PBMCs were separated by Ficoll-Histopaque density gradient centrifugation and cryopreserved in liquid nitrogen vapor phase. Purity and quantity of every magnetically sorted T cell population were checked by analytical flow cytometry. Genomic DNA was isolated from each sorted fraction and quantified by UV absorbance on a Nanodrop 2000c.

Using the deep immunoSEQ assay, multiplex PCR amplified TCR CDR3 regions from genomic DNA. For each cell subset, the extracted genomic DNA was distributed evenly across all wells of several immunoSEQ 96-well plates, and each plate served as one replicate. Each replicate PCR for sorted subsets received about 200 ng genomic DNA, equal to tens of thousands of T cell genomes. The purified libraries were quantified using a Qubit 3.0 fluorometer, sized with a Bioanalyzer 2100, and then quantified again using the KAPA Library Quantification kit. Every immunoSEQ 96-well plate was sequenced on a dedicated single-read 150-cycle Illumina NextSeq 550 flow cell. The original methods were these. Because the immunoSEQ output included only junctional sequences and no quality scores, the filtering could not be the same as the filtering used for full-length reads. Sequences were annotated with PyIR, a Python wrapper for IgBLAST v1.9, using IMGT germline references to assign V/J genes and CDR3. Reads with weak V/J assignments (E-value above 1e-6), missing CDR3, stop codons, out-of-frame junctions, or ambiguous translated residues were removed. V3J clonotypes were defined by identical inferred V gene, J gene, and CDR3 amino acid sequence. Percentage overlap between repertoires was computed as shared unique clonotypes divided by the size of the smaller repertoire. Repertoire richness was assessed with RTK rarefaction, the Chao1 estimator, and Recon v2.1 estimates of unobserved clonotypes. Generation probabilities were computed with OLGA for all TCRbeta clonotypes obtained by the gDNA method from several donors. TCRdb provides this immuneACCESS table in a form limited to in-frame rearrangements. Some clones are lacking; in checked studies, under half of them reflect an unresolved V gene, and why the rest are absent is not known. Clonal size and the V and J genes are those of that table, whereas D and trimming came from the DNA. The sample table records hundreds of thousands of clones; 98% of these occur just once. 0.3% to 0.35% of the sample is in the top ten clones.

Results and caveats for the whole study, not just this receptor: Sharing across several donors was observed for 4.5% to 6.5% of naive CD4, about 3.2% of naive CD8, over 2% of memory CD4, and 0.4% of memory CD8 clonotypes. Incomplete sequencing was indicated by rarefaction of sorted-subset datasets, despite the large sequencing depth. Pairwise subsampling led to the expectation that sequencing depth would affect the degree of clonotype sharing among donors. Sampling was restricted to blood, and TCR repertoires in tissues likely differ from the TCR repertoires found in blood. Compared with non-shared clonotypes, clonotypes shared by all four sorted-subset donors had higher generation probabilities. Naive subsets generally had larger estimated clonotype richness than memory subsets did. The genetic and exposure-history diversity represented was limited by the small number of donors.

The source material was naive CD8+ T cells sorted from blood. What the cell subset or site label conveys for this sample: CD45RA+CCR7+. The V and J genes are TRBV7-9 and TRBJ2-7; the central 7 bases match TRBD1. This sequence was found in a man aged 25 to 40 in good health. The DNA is TGTGCCAGCAGCTTACGGACAGGTACCTACGAGCAGTACTTC. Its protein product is CASSLRTGTYEQYF.